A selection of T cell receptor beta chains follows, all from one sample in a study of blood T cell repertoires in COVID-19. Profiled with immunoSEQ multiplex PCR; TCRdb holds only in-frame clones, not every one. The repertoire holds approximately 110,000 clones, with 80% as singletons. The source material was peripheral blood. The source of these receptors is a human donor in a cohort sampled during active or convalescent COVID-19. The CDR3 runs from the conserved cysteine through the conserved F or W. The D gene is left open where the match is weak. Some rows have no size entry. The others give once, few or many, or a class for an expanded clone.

CASSLDPSGGYEQYF	TGTGCCAGCAGCCTAGACCCGAGCGGGGGCTACGAGCAGTACTTC	TRBV7-2	TRBJ2-7	NA	TRBD2
CAWRRDQETQYF	TGTGCCTGGCGACGGGACCAAGAGACCCAGTACTTC	TRBV30	TRBJ2-5	NA	NA
CASSPEAGGEQFF	TGTGCCAGCTCACCAGAAGCGGGGGGTGAGCAGTTCTTC	TRBV18	TRBJ2-1	NA	TRBD2
CASRAASSYGYTF	TGTGCCAGCAGGGCTGCATCTAGTTATGGCTACACCTTC	TRBV2	TRBJ1-2	NA	NA
CASSSDDYYEQYF	TGTGCCAGCAGCTCAGACGACTACTACGAGCAGTACTTC	TRBV11-1	TRBJ2-7	NA	NA
CASSYSAGFGSPLHF	TGTGCCAGCAGTTACTCGGCGGGGTTCGGTTCACCCCTCCACTTT	TRBV6-6	TRBJ1-6	NA	NA
CASSRVAEGVAQHF	TGCGCCAGCAGCCGGGTCGCCGAAGGGGTGGCCCAGCATTTT	TRBV23-1	TRBJ1-5	few	NA
CASRPGLAEETQYF	TGTGCCAGCAGGCCCGGACTAGCGGAAGAGACCCAGTACTTC	TRBV6-5	TRBJ2-5	NA	TRBD2
CASSLGANLGGNQPQHF	TGCGCCAGCAGCCTCGGGGCCAATCTGGGAGGTAATCAGCCCCAGCATTTT	TRBV5-1	TRBJ1-5	NA	NA
CASKVVGLAGVFYEQYF	TGCGCCAGCAAGGTGGTGGGACTAGCGGGGGTTTTCTACGAGCAGTACTTC	TRBV10-1	TRBJ2-7	NA	TRBD2
CASSLPGASTGELFF	TGCGCCAGCAGCTTGCCAGGGGCGAGCACCGGGGAGCTGTTTTTT	TRBV5-1	TRBJ2-2	NA	NA